The 15 T cell receptor beta chains below were found in one sample sequenced in a study of T cell responses to AZD1222 COVID-19 vaccine. Method: immunoSEQ multiplex PCR; TCRdb's copy keeps in-frame clones and lacks some. Of under 60,000 clones listed, 70% to 90% were seen once; the top ten hold under 5.5%. Sequenced here: peripheral blood, sampled 28 days after the second AZD1222 dose. The receptors here all came from an adult who received the AZD1222 COVID-19 vaccine.

The chain links TRBV2 to TRBJ2-3; TRBD2 aligns across 7 bases. The length of the CDR3 is 15 residues. V lost 6 bases to trimming and J lost 0 bases; unmatched junction nucleotides: 6. Germline V gives CDR1 SNHLY, CDR2 FYNNEI. Written as DNA, the CDR3 is TGTGCCAGCAGCCCCTCGGGGGGAAGCACAGATACGCAGTATTTT. It yields the protein CASSPSGGSTDTQYF.

CDR3 residues: CASGLVLPGLTGELFF. CDR3 nucleotides: TGTGCTAGTGGTTTGGTACTCCCAGGGCTCACCGGGGAGCTGTTTTTT. J is TRBJ2-2 and V is TRBV12-5; tentatively, D is TRBD1 (5 bases). V lost 0 bases and J lost 4, with 12 bases in between. The length of the CDR3 is 16 residues. Germline CDR1 is LGHNT and CDR2 is FRNRAP. The full variable domain, completed using reference TRBV12-5 and TRBJ2-2, is DARVTQTPRHKVTEMGQEVTMRCQPILGHNTVFWYRQTMMQGLELLAYFRNRAPLDDSGMPKDRFSAEMPDATLATLKIQPSEPRDSAVYFCASGLVLPGLTGELFFGEGSRLTVL.

The rearrangement joins TRBV10-3 to TRBJ1-6; D remains ambiguous. Between the trimmed V and J ends, which lost 3 bases and 6 bases, there was a span of 6 bases. Per germline, CDR1 ENHRY and CDR2 SYGVKD. CDR3 length equals 13 residues. The CDR3 sequence is CAISDQTNSPLHF. The CDR3 nucleotides read TGTGCCATCAGTGACCAGACTAATTCACCCCTCCACTTT.

The chain combines TRBV6-2 or TRBV6-3 with TRBJ1-1; 8 nucleotides align to TRBD1. This CDR3 has 16 residues. The germline V gene encodes CDR1 MNHEY and CDR2 SVGEGT. V was pared by 0 bases and J by 5 bases, with 8 bases of the junction left unmatched. Here the CDR3 DNA reads TGTGCCAGCAGTTACTCTCAGACAGGGGTTCGGACTGAAGCTTTCTTT. Protein product: CASSYSQTGVRTEAFF.

In DNA, the CDR3 is TGTGCCAGCAGCCAAAGGGAGGGGAGCTATGGCTACACCTTC. As protein: CASSQREGSYGYTF. The V gene is TRBV3-1 (or the pseudogene TRBV3-2), the J gene TRBJ1-2, with D possibly being TRBD1 (5 bases). Germline V CDR1 and CDR2: LGHDT, YNNKEL (reference sequence). V lost 2 bases and J 4 bases, leaving 11 bases between the germline ends. This CDR3 is 14 amino acids long.

The V call is TRBV5-1, the J call TRBJ2-3; D may be TRBD1 (5 bases). In germline, CDR1 is SGHRS, CDR2 YFSETQ. V was cut by 0 bases and J by 0 bases, with 5 bases left in between. This CDR3 has 14 residues. The CDR3 DNA reads as TGCGCCAGCAGCTTGGGACAGAGCACAGATACGCAGTATTTT. This gives the protein CASSLGQSTDTQYF.

The genes are TRBV12-3 or TRBV12-4 and TRBJ2-3; D unresolved. The CDR3 loop spans 13 amino acids. V was clipped by 3 bases and J by 3 bases, with 7 bases between them. The chain's CDR3 is CASSFGGTDTQYF. CDR3 sequence (DNA): TGTGCCAGCAGTTTTGGCGGTACAGATACGCAGTATTTT.

V usage is TRBV7-2 and J usage is TRBJ1-2; 8 positions agree with TRBD1. V lost 0 bases, J lost 3 bases, and 6 bases stayed unmatched. Germline CDR1 SGHTA, CDR2 FQGNSA. The CDR3 sequence is 16 residues long. CDR3 residues: CASSLAPGQAHYGYTF. The CDR3 DNA sequence: TGTGCCAGCAGCTTAGCGCCGGGACAGGCTCACTATGGCTACACCTTC.

The chain uses TRBV3-1 (or the pseudogene TRBV3-2) and TRBJ1-2; no clear D gene. Trimming left V 0 bases short and J 6 bases short, with 17 bases between. The CDR3 runs to 16 residues. Germline CDR1 and CDR2: LGHDT and YNNKEL (reference sequence). The CDR3 here is CASSQDLVAARDGYTF. In nucleotides, the CDR3 is TGTGCCAGCAGCCAAGATTTAGTGGCAGCAAGGGATGGCTACACCTTC.

This chain joins TRBV25-1 and TRBJ2-3; D uncertain. This CDR3 comprises 15 residues. Germline CDR1 reads MGHDK; CDR2 reads SYGVNS. Trimming removed 1 base at V and 3 bases at J, with 11 bases between. In DNA, the CDR3 is TGTGCCAGCAGTGAATCTAAACACCGGACAGATACGCAGTATTTT. Translated, it gives CASSESKHRTDTQYF.

J is TRBJ1-1 and V is TRBV6-5; D might be TRBD1 (5 bases). The germline V and J ends were trimmed by 5 bases and 4 bases, with 17 bases remaining between them. The CDR3 is 15 residues long. In germline, CDR1 is MNHEY, CDR2 SVGAGI. CDR3 in amino acids: CASSTRISGVTEAFF. CDR3 nucleotide sequence: TGTGCCAGCAGTACACGCATTTCGGGGGTCACTGAAGCTTTCTTT.

The gene calls are TRBV19 and TRBJ2-2, with D perhaps matching TRBD2 (6 bases). The CDR3 extends over 14 amino acids. CDR1 and CDR2 (germline): LNHDA, SQIVND (reference sequence). Trimming pared 3 bases from V and 2 bases from J, leaving 7 bases between. The CDR3 region has the DNA TGTGCCAGTAGTATCGGGACTAACACCGGGGAGCTGTTTTTT. This gives the protein CASSIGTNTGELFF.

J is TRBJ1-4 and V is TRBV5-6, with unresolved D. Germline V gene lookup returns CDR1 SGHDT and CDR2 YYEEEE. The CDR3 spans 12 residues. The ends were cut back, 0 bases at V and 10 bases at J, with 7 bases in the middle. The CDR3 is CASSLGGPKLFF. The CDR3 bases are TGTGCCAGCAGCTTGGGAGGGCCAAAACTGTTTTTT.

V is TRBV3-1 (or the pseudogene TRBV3-2) and J is TRBJ2-2; TRBD2 aligns across 8 bases. V gave up 1 base and J gave up 7 bases; unmatched junction bases: 5. The CDR3 is 15 amino acids. The V gene's germline CDR1 is LGHDT and CDR2 YNNKEL (reference sequence). The chain's CDR3 is CASSQGRGGVGELFF. CDR3 coding DNA: TGTGCCAGCAGCCAAGGCCGGGGGGGCGTCGGGGAGCTGTTTTTT.

This rearrangement joins TRBV18 to TRBJ1-1; weak D call: TRBD1 (5 bases). Germline V lookup: CDR1 KGHSH, CDR2 LQKENI. Trimming pared 0 bases from V and 0 bases from J, leaving 8 bases between. There are 15 residues in the CDR3. DNA of the CDR3: TGTGCCAGCTCACCACCGACAGTTATGAACACTGAAGCTTTCTTT. The encoded protein is CASSPPTVMNTEAFF. Complete variable domain (other parts from reference TRBV18 and TRBJ1-1): NAGVMQNPRHLVRRRGQEARLRCSPMKGHSHVYWYRQLPEEGLKFMVYLQKENIIDESGMPKERFSAEFPKEGPSILRIQQVVRGDSAAYFCASSPPTVMNTEAFFGQGTRLTVV.